This TCR beta chain was sequenced for a study of blood T cell repertoires in COVID-19. Study overall: Both acute and convalescent COVID-19 samples were obtained from the United States, Italy and Spain.

Authors' methods: Amplifying reference gene primers gave estimates of nucleated cell counts. Profiled with immunoSEQ multiplex PCR; TCRdb holds only in-frame clones, not every one. The DNA was the basis for D and trimming; V, J and clone size are from that table. The sample has around 140,000 clones; over 70% are singletons. CDR3 length equals 15 residues. Germline assignment: CDR1 KGHSH and CDR2 LQKENI. The V gene end was trimmed by 3 bases and the J gene end by 6 bases; junction bases not matched to a gene: 3. The sample comprised peripheral blood. This clonotype originated in a woman aged 60-75 years with acute or convalescent COVID-19. V usage is TRBV18 and J usage is TRBJ1-4; 11 bases are shared with TRBD1. The DNA of the CDR3 is TGTGCCAGCTCACCGGACAGGGGGCGCGATGAAAAACTGTTTTTT. This translates into CASSPDRGRDEKLFF.